This TCR beta chain was retrieved from a study of CD8 T cells in ankylosing spondylitis. Study results and caveats: It appeared that ankylosing spondylitis blood was characterized by a TCR beta motif of under ten highly homologous variants.

Each CDR3 protein gets one entry after TCRdb re-called the 5' RACE reads with MiXCR. Of some 220,000 distinct CDR3 sequences listed, about 7.3% are singletons. This clonotype has just a few counts. Its antigen is unknown. V was trimmed by 1 base and J by 0 bases, leaving 11 bases between them. This CDR3 region has 15 residues. Germline V gene data show CDR1 as SGHKS and CDR2 as YYEKEE (reference sequence). Sequencing was done on a sample of blood, either unsorted or a sorted T cell fraction (not recorded which). The clonotype comes from a male donor with ankylosing spondylitis. V is TRBV5-5 and J is TRBJ2-7; D gene ambiguous. CDR3 DNA: TGTGCCAGCAGCTTGTCGATGTTGTTCTCCTACGAGCAGTACTTC. It is translated as CASSLSMLFSYEQYF.